This T cell receptor beta chain was identified in a study of siplizumab effects on memory and regulatory T cells. Study-level points and caveats: No functional test confirmed suppression by proliferating siplizumab-culture Tregs.

Concerning this clone itself: Its target is not known.

Per the germline V gene, CDR1 is SGDLS and CDR2 is YYNGEE. The CDR3 spans 14 residues. V was cut by 4 bases and J by 8 bases, with 17 bases left in between. This table comes from immunoSEQ multiplex PCR, and its TCRdb copy is limited to in-frame clones, with some not included. There are about 100,000 clones in the sample; more than 85% occur only once, and 0.15% lies in the top ten. The source material was CD4+ T cells sorted from blood. The chain combines TRBV9 with TRBJ2-3, with D perhaps matching TRBD2 (5 bases). This clonotype was sampled from a human donor in good health. CDR3 sequence: CASSSSGSWGTQYF. The CDR3 DNA sequence: TGTGCCAGCAGCTCCAGCGGAAGCTGGGGTACGCAGTATTTT. The full variable domain, in which reference TRBV9 and TRBJ2-3 provide the parts outside the CDR3, is DSGVTQTPKHLITATGQRVTLRCSPRSGDLSVYWYQQSLDQGLQFLIQYYNGEERAKGNILERFSAQQFPDLHSELNLSSLELGDSALYFCASSSSGSWGTQYFGPGTRLTVL.